This T cell receptor (beta chain) originates from a study of draining lymph node invasion in breast cancer (dated by TCRdb to 2018 to 2021). Some background on the complete study: Nodal metastasis was diagnosed by histology and cytokeratin immunohistochemistry, and confirmation was obtained by EpCAM/CD45 flow cytometry. A separate targeted assay used bulk TCR-beta CDR3 sequencing to compare sorted memory regulatory T cells with memory conventional CD4 T cells across breast cancer tissues. From each patient, matched non-invaded and tumor-invaded tumor-draining lymph nodes and the primary tumor were collected, and both Treg and Tconv subsets were profiled. Lymph nodes from roughly 5 patients were covered by the separate targeted TCR sequencing, and for three of those patients the primary tumors were sequenced as well.

This clonotype occurred a few times. Its antigen specificity is not known. There are no base qualities to consult, and no much larger clone falls within one base. Overall study outcomes, separate from this receptor: In the targeted TCR-seq data, Tregs appeared to be more clonally expanded than Tconvs in all tissues, and lower diversity was found for both subsets in tumor than in lymph nodes. Within each tissue, roughly 13-22% of Treg TCRs were also found among Tconvs, a result interpreted as suggesting peripheral Treg induction. The tumor top-100 clone tracking analysis was possible in only two patients. TCRs shared between Treg and Tconv subsets were regarded as suggestive, but not proof, of a common clonal origin. Some of the top 100 tumor clones were detected in invaded and non-invaded nodes, and this detection was taken to suggest recirculation between tumor and draining nodes. Whether Treg conversion occurred in a given organ or whether converted Tregs recirculated between nodes and tumor could not be resolved from the data.

The CDR3 has 14 amino acids, counting the end cysteine and phenylalanine. The sequence is cut down to CDR3 DNA, 42 bases in frame from base 1. V sheds 0 bases and J sheds 5 bases, leaving 11 bases between their ends. The germline V gene encodes CDR1 SGDLS and CDR2 YYNGEE. The method behind the library was bulk RNA-seq. Sequencing took place on an Illumina HiSeq 2500. The authors' analysis ran thus. For the separate targeted TCR-seq dataset, CDR3 sequences were extracted and quantified from raw reads using MiXCR version 2.1.5 with default parameters. Each TCR-beta clone in the separate targeted TCR-seq dataset was defined by the V gene, J gene and CDR3 sequence taken together. In the separate targeted TCR-seq dataset, clones with fewer than three counts were first removed, after which only the 90% most strongly expressed clones per sample were kept. In the separate targeted TCR-seq dataset, Treg-Tconv overlap was computed as shared clones divided by total Treg clones per tissue, times 100. TCRdb reprocessed the public reads (quality trimming at Q25 with fastp, clone calling with MiXCR) and kept in-frame beta chains. Each entry is one CDR3 protein sequence, shown with its most common DNA and genes. TCRdb's processing, not the authors', yielded these V and J calls. Counted in this sample were 2,500 to 3,000 distinct CDR3 sequences; around 83% of them appeared once. The top ten clones comprise over 8% of the sample.

Memory conventional CD4 T cells were sorted as CD4+ CD45RA- CD25- cells. Tumor-draining lymph nodes were classified as non-invaded or invaded according to absence or presence of metastatic tumor cells. T cells were pre-enriched with a Miltenyi Pan T Cell isolation kit before staining and sorting. Immunohistochemistry for estrogen receptor, progesterone receptor, HER2 and Ki-67 was used to characterize the primary tumors. Within a few hours after surgery, fresh surgical tissue was processed by cutting the tissue into small fragments. The tissue fragments were digested enzymatically for over 15 minutes with Liberase TL plus DNase and were then passed through a 40-micrometer strainer. After DAPI live/dead staining, sorting was performed on a BD FACS Aria II with about 96-99% purity. Sorted cells were lysed in TCL buffer, and RNA was purified using a Norgen Single Cell RNA purification kit that included DNase treatment.

Rearrangement joined TRBV9 to TRBJ2-5; a tentative D call is TRBD1 (5 bases match). The TCR comes from a female donor with luminal breast cancer. The specimen was sorted memory CD4+ effector T cells from a lymph node. The meaning of the sample's cell subset or site label: CD45RA-negative sorted CD4+ T cells (memory Tconv or effector/memory Treg). CDR3 loop: CASSVAQGYETQYF. The DNA reads as follows: TGTGCCAGCAGCGTAGCGCAGGGATACGAGACCCAGTACTTC.